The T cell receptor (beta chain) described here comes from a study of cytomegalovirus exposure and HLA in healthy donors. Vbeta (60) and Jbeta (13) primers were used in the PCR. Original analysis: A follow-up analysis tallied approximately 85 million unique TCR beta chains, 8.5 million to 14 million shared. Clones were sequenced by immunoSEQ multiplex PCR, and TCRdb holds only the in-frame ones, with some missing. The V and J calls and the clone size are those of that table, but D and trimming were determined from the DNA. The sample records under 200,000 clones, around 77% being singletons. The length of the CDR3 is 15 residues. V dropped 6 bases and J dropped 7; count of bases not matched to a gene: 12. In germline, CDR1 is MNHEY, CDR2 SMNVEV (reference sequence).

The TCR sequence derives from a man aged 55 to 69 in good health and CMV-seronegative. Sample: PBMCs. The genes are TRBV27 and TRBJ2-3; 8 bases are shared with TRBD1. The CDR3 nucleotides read TGTGCCAGCAGCCCCCCAGGGACAGGTCTAAATACGCAGTATTTT. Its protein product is CASSPPGTGLNTQYF.